These 10 T cell receptor beta chains came from one sample sequenced in a study of beta chain features in type 1 diabetes. Study-wide results and limits: Within each of all four CD4+ subsets, Type 1 diabetes patients had TCRB CDR3s that were moderately but significantly shorter.

Their specific antigens are unknown. Every isolated RNA sample was fully reverse transcribed, so sequencing captured expressed TCRB transcripts. The protocol was immunoSEQ multiplex PCR, while the TCRdb copy is restricted to in-frame clones and leaves out a portion. The sample holds approximately 280,000 clones, roughly 15% seen once. Material: naive CD4+ T cells from blood. These receptor sequences come from a man aged 18 to 29 with type 1 diabetes.

The V and J genes are TRBV15 and TRBJ2-5, with 7 bases fitting TRBD1. Germline CDR1 and CDR2: LNHNV and YYDKDF (reference sequence). The trim removed 5 bases at V and 4 bases at J, leaving 10 bases unmatched. The CDR3 extends over 15 amino acids. The CDR3 coding sequence is TGTGCCACCAGCCCTGCGAGGGGGCTAGGAGAGACCCAGTACTTC. It yields the protein CATSPARGLGETQYF.

The chain carries TRBV27 and TRBJ1-1; TRBD1 is a possible D gene (5 bases). Germline V gene lookup returns CDR1 MNHEY and CDR2 SMNVEV (reference sequence). Trimming shortened V by 5 bases and J by 5 bases, and 12 bases separated the two germline ends. The CDR3 runs to 13 residues. The chain's CDR3 is CASSPRVPTEAFF. Written as DNA, the CDR3 is TGTGCCAGCAGTCCCAGGGTTCCAACTGAAGCTTTCTTT.

The chain links TRBV30 to TRBJ1-1; D uncertain. The CDR3 runs to 13 residues. V gave up 3 bases and J gave up 6 bases, with 14 bases separating them. The germline gives CDR1 GTSNPN, CDR2 SVGIG (reference sequence). For the CDR3, the DNA is TGTGCCTGGAGCCTTAGGGAGTTGCCTGAAGCTTTCTTT. It specifies CAWSLRELPEAFF.

This clone appeared a few times. The V gene is TRBV6-5, the J gene TRBJ2-2; D gene uncertain. Germline CDR1 is MNHEY and CDR2 is SVGAGI. V dropped 2 bases and J dropped 5 bases, with 9 bases sitting between them. This CDR3 region has 14 residues. The CDR3 loop is CASSYPRYTGELFF. CDR3 DNA sequence: TGTGCCAGCAGTTACCCCCGTTATACCGGGGAGCTGTTTTTT.

This clone was counted between two and nine times. The chain has TRBV4-3 and TRBJ2-2, with 9 bases that match TRBD1. The CDR3 loop spans 16 amino acids. Per germline, CDR1 LGHNA and CDR2 YSLEER. The trim removed 5 bases at V and 5 bases at J, leaving 9 bases unmatched. CDR3 DNA sequence: TGCGCCAGCAGCGAGCCGGGACAGGGTCGAACCGGGGAGCTGTTTTTT. It encodes CASSEPGQGRTGELFF.

The chain joins TRBV7-2 to TRBJ2-7, with D possibly matching TRBD1 (5 bases). Between the trimmed V and J ends, which lost 1 base and 9 bases, there was a span of 19 bases. This CDR3 is built from 15 residues. Germline values: CDR1 SGHTA, CDR2 FQGNSA. The CDR3 here is CASSLVVDRYERQYF. The CDR3 nucleotides read TGTGCCAGCAGCTTAGTTGTAGACAGATACGAGCGGCAGTACTTC.

This clone occurred a few times. The CDR3 DNA reads as TGTGCCAGCTCCGGACAGGCGAACACTGAAGCTTTCTTT. This codes for CASSGQANTEAFF. The chain employs TRBV18 and TRBJ1-1, with 7 bases that match TRBD1. Germline CDR1 is KGHSH and CDR2 is LQKENI. The CDR3 extends over 13 amino acids. With 6 bases clipped from V and 1 base from J, the junction kept 2 bases outside the gene matches.

This clone has a handful of counts. The chain links TRBV30 to TRBJ1-1; possible D gene TRBD1, 6 bases. Between the trimmed V and J ends, which lost 3 bases and 0 bases, there was a span of 11 bases. CDR1 is GTSNPN and CDR2 is SVGIG in the germline V gene (reference sequence). There are 14 residues in the CDR3. Here the CDR3 DNA reads TGTGCCTGGAGGGGAACAGGGATGAACACTGAAGCTTTCTTT. Translating gives CAWRGTGMNTEAFF.

The CDR3 nucleotides read TGTGCCAGCAGCGTAGTGGGACAGGGGGCGCAGGAGACCCAGTACTTC. This encodes CASSVVGQGAQETQYF. V is TRBV9 and J is TRBJ2-5; TRBD1 agrees at 12 bases. The CDR3 runs 16 residues. Trimming took 0 bases from V and 5 from J; bases not matched to a gene: 5. Germline V lookup: CDR1 SGDLS, CDR2 YYNGEE.

This clone was observed a few times. This chain joins TRBV7-9 and TRBJ1-2; 9 bases match TRBD1. Looked up from germline, CDR1 is SEHNR and CDR2 is FQNEAQ (reference sequence). This CDR3 region has 15 residues. The ends lost 5 bases at V and 3 bases at J; junction bases unmatched: 7. CDR3 DNA: TGTGCCAGCAGCGGCGGGACAGGGAAATACTATGGCTACACCTTC. Translated: CASSGGTGKYYGYTF. Using reference TRBV7-9 and TRBJ1-2 for the parts outside the CDR3, the full variable domain is DTGVSQNPRHKITKRGQNVTFRCDPISEHNRLYWYRQTLGQGPEFLTYFQNEAQLEKSRLLSDRFSAERPKGSFSTLEIQRTEQGDSAMYLCASSGGTGKYYGYTFGSGTRLTVV.